This is a list of T cell receptor beta chains from one sample in a study of CXCR3 chemokines and chemotherapy response in bladder cancer. MiXCR, run by TCRdb on the PCR reads, gives a single entry per CDR3 protein. Altogether 8,000 or so distinct CDR3 sequences are present, over 10% being singletons, with the ten largest covering more than 15%. Sampling took place from a patient whose treatment included neoadjuvant chemotherapy. The receptors were gathered from a human donor with bladder cancer that responded to neoadjuvant chemotherapy. CDR3s include the opening cysteine and the closing phenylalanine or tryptophan. A D gene is named only where the DNA matches it firmly. Not all rows give a size; the values are once, few, many and, for expanded clones, a class.

D: TRBD2
J: TRBJ2-1
V: TRBV11-2
size: many
DNA: TGTGCCAGCAGCCAACGGACTAGCGGGGTGGTCTACAATGAGCAGTTCTTC
CDR3: CASSQRTSGVVYNEQFF

D: NA
J: TRBJ1-6
V: TRBV5-5
size: many
DNA: TGTGCCAGCAGCTTGGTCGGGTATAATTCACCCCTCCACTTT
CDR3: CASSLVGYNSPLHF

D: NA
J: TRBJ1-6
V: TRBV10-1
size: NA
DNA: TGCGCCACCGACTGGGGCCGGAGATCACCCCTCCACTTT
CDR3: CATDWGRRSPLHF

D: NA
J: TRBJ1-6
V: TRBV2
size: few
DNA: TGTGCCAGCAGCGAGGACAGTAACTATAATTCACCCCTCCACTTT
CDR3: CASSEDSNYNSPLHF

D: TRBD2
J: TRBJ2-5
V: TRBV7-2
size: NA
DNA: TGTGCCAGCAGAGGGACTAGCGGGAGACAAGAGACCCAGTACTTC
CDR3: CASRGTSGRQETQYF

D: TRBD2
J: TRBJ2-3
V: TRBV7-2
size: medium-sized
DNA: TGTGCCAGCAGTCCCCAGTGGGGACTAGCGGGGACAGATACGCAGTATTTT
CDR3: CASSPQWGLAGTDTQYF

D: NA
J: TRBJ1-1
V: TRBV5-4
size: many
DNA: TGTGCCAGCAGCCGGACAGAAAACACTGAAGCTTTCTTT
CDR3: CASSRTENTEAFF

D: NA
J: TRBJ2-5
V: TRBV19
size: many
DNA: TGTGCCAGTAGCTCAGACCAGGGGCGGCAGACCCAGTACTTC
CDR3: CASSSDQGRQTQYF

D: NA
J: TRBJ1-1
V: TRBV6-1
size: medium-sized
DNA: TGTGCCAGCAGCCCCACTCTGGGGCGCACTGAAGCTTTCTTT
CDR3: CASSPTLGRTEAFF

D: TRBD2
J: TRBJ2-7
V: TRBV27
size: NA
DNA: TGTGCCAGCAGTTTTTCGCTAGCGGGGTGGGAGCAGTACTTC
CDR3: CASSFSLAGWEQYF

D: TRBD1
J: TRBJ2-7
V: TRBV29-1
size: many
DNA: TGCAGCGCTGAGGGGATCGGGACAGGGGCCCCTGGGGAGCAGTACTTC
CDR3: CSAEGIGTGAPGEQYF

D: NA
J: TRBJ2-7
V: TRBV2
size: NA
DNA: TGTGCCAGCAGGGAGGACTACTACGAGCAGTACTTC
CDR3: CASREDYYEQYF

D: NA
J: TRBJ1-3
V: TRBV24-1
size: many
DNA: TGTGCCACCAGTGATTTGTGGGTAGAAGGTGGAAACACCATATATTTT
CDR3: CATSDLWVEGGNTIYF

D: TRBD1
J: TRBJ1-6
V: TRBV30
size: many
DNA: TGTGCCTGGACAATGGGACAGGGGCTTAATTCACCCCTCCACTTT
CDR3: CAWTMGQGLNSPLHF

D: TRBD2
J: TRBJ2-7
V: TRBV19
size: medium-sized
DNA: TGTGCCAGTAGTTTCCGTAGCGGGGGGCTTCCCTACGAGCAGTACTTC
CDR3: CASSFRSGGLPYEQYF

D: NA
J: TRBJ2-3
V: TRBV6-2/TRBV6-3
size: medium-sized
DNA: TGTGCCAGCAGCCCAGGGGATACGCAGTATTTT
CDR3: CASSPGDTQYF

D: NA
J: TRBJ2-3
V: TRBV7-9
size: many
DNA: TGTGCCAGCAGCTCCTACAGGGGGCGAAAAGCGGGGGTGGATACGCAGTATTTT
CDR3: CASSSYRGRKAGVDTQYF

D: NA
J: TRBJ1-2
V: TRBV6-5
size: many
DNA: TGTGCCAGCAACTCTAGGGGGATCGGGGGGCACTATGGCTACACCTTC
CDR3: CASNSRGIGGHYGYTF

D: NA
J: TRBJ1-1
V: TRBV5-5
size: few
DNA: TGTGCCAGCAGCGTGGACAGGAACACTGAAGCTTTCTTT
CDR3: CASSVDRNTEAFF

D: NA
J: TRBJ1-4
V: TRBV6-1
size: medium-sized
DNA: TGTGCCAGCAGTGAAGGGTCGGGGAGTGAAAAACTGTTTTTT
CDR3: CASSEGSGSEKLFF

D: TRBD1
J: TRBJ1-4
V: TRBV6-1
size: many
DNA: TGTGCCAGCAGGGAGGGACAGCCCTATGAAAAACTGTTTTTT
CDR3: CASREGQPYEKLFF

D: NA
J: TRBJ2-1
V: TRBV6-6
size: many
DNA: TGTGCCAGCAGCCCGGGGCCCCTCTACAATGAGCAGTTCTTC
CDR3: CASSPGPLYNEQFF

D: TRBD2
J: TRBJ2-2
V: TRBV6-1
size: many
DNA: TGTGCCAGCAGAGCGGGGTCGAACACCGGGGAGCTGTTTTTT
CDR3: CASRAGSNTGELFF

D: NA
J: TRBJ1-2
V: TRBV7-9
size: few
DNA: TGTGCCAGCAGCTTTGTGACAACGAACTATGGCTACACCTTC
CDR3: CASSFVTTNYGYTF

D: TRBD1
J: TRBJ1-2
V: TRBV6-1
size: many
DNA: TGTGCCAGCAGCAAGGACAGGGGGCGGGATGGCTACACCTTC
CDR3: CASSKDRGRDGYTF

D: NA
J: TRBJ2-2
V: TRBV12-5
size: many
DNA: TGTGCTAGTGGTTTGGTAGTGACAGCGAACACCGGGGAGCTGTTTTTT
CDR3: CASGLVVTANTGELFF

D: TRBD2
J: TRBJ2-1
V: TRBV12-3/TRBV12-4
size: NA
DNA: TGTGCCAGCAGTACTTCCCACAATCGCCGTAGCGGGGGAGTGGTCAATGAGCAGTTCTTC
CDR3: CASSTSHNRRSGGVVNEQFF

D: TRBD1
J: TRBJ2-3
V: TRBV12-3/TRBV12-4
size: many
DNA: TGTGCCAGCAGTTGGGACAGGGGACCTGATACGCAGTATTTT
CDR3: CASSWDRGPDTQYF

D: TRBD1
J: TRBJ1-5
V: TRBV12-3/TRBV12-4
size: many
DNA: TGTGCCAGCAGTGGGACAGGGTTTCAGCCCCAGCATTTT
CDR3: CASSGTGFQPQHF

D: NA
J: TRBJ2-1
V: TRBV15
size: many
DNA: TGTGCCACCAGCAGAGAGGACAGATACAATGAGCAGTTCTTC
CDR3: CATSREDRYNEQFF

D: TRBD1
J: TRBJ1-4
V: TRBV6-5
size: many
DNA: TGTGCCAGCAGAGAGACCGGGACAGGGAATGAAAAACTGTTTTTT
CDR3: CASRETGTGNEKLFF

D: NA
J: TRBJ2-2
V: TRBV24-1
size: many
DNA: TGTGCCACCAGTGTGATCCCCGGGGAGCTGTTTTTT
CDR3: CATSVIPGELFF

D: NA
J: TRBJ2-7
V: TRBV6-5
size: many
DNA: TGTGCCAGCAGTTATCAGGGTCCTGGGGTGTCCTACGAGCAGTACTTC
CDR3: CASSYQGPGVSYEQYF

D: NA
J: TRBJ1-6
V: TRBV6-1
size: medium-sized
DNA: TGTGCCAGCACCACCGGGGGGACACCAAGCTCACCCCTCCACTTT
CDR3: CASTTGGTPSSPLHF

D: NA
J: TRBJ2-6
V: TRBV19
size: many
DNA: TGTGCCAGTAGTAAGATGTCTGGGGCCAACGTCCTGACTTTC
CDR3: CASSKMSGANVLTF

D: NA
J: TRBJ1-1
V: TRBV20-1
size: NA
DNA: TGCAGTGCTAGAGGGTGGTCGGGGAACACTGAAGCTTTCTTT
CDR3: CSARGWSGNTEAFF

D: NA
J: TRBJ1-5
V: TRBV13
size: many
DNA: TGTGCCAGCAGCTTAGGTCGCGGTCAGCCCCAGCATTTT
CDR3: CASSLGRGQPQHF

D: NA
J: TRBJ2-1
V: TRBV7-9
size: NA
DNA: TGTGCCAGCACCAAGGGGGGGTCCTACAATGAGCAGTTCTTC
CDR3: CASTKGGSYNEQFF

D: TRBD1
J: TRBJ2-1
V: TRBV11-2
size: medium-sized
DNA: TGTGCCAGCAGGCCATTTCCGGGACAGGGTTTGAATGAGCAGTTCTTC
CDR3: CASRPFPGQGLNEQFF

D: NA
J: TRBJ2-1
V: TRBV6-1
size: many
DNA: TGTGCCAGCAGTGAAAGGGATTACAATGAGCAGTTCTTC
CDR3: CASSERDYNEQFF

D: NA
J: TRBJ1-3
V: TRBV29-1
size: many
DNA: TGCAGCGCAAGGGTACAGGGAACTGGAAACACCATATATTTT
CDR3: CSARVQGTGNTIYF

D: TRBD1
J: TRBJ1-2
V: TRBV6-1
size: NA
DNA: TGTGCCAGCAGTCCCGGGACAGTACATGGCTACACCTTC
CDR3: CASSPGTVHGYTF

D: NA
J: TRBJ2-7
V: TRBV7-2
size: medium-sized
DNA: TGTGCCAGCAGCCCACAGCCCTACGAGCAGTACTTC
CDR3: CASSPQPYEQYF